The 27 T cell receptor beta chains presented below share a single source sample, sequenced in a study of CD8 T cell repertoires and HIV-1 epitope variants. Assay: immunoSEQ multiplex PCR; the TCRdb copy retains only in-frame clones and omits some. The profile shows tens of thousands of clones, roughly 80% of them singletons. The specimen sequenced was uncultured baseline CD8+ T cells from peripheral blood mononuclear cells (PBMCs). All receptors come from a male donor with HIV.

The DNA for the CDR3 is TGTGCCAGCAGCTTCGCTAGACTCCCCCTAAATGAGCAGTTCTTC. Protein: CASSFARLPLNEQFF. The gene calls are TRBV5-8 and TRBJ2-1; D unresolved. V was pared by 2 bases and J by 7 bases, with 16 bases between. The CDR3 contains 15 residues. Germline V gene sequence: CDR1 SGHTS, CDR2 YDEGEE.

This clone was counted ten times or more. The chain has TRBV10-3 and TRBJ2-7; D perhaps matches TRBD2 (5 bases). Trimming left V 4 bases short and J 2 bases short, with 12 bases between. The length of the CDR3 is 14 residues. In germline, CDR1 is ENHRY, CDR2 SYGVKD. The CDR3 nucleotides read TGTGCCATCAGTGGGGTCGGGAATACCTACGAGCAGTACTTC. Residues: CAISGVGNTYEQYF.

Remarks on this clone: This sequence may be a read error, since a much larger clone differs from it by one base. This chain uses TRBV2 with TRBJ2-5, with D perhaps assigned TRBD1 or TRBD2 (6 bases each). The CDR3 is 14 residues long. Germline V CDR1 and CDR2: SNHLY, FYNNEI. Trimming took off 8 bases at V and 5 bases at J, with 18 bases between the two ends. Written as DNA, the CDR3 is TGTGCCAGCGGGGGCTTCACAGGGAGGGAGACCCAGTACTTC. It is translated as CASGGFTGRETQYF.

V gene TRBV21-1 combines with J gene TRBJ2-7; the DNA was not compared with TRBD2, the D call given in the table. TRBV21-1 is annotated as a pseudogene. The CDR3 has 16 amino acids. For the CDR3, the DNA is TGTGCCAGCAGCAGATCTGCGGGAAGAAGGGCCTACGAGCAGTACTTC. Amino acids: CASSRSAGRRAYEQYF.

The chain links TRBV25-1 to TRBJ2-7; 9 bases map to TRBD1. Germline trimming cut 7 bases from V and 1 base from J; bases unmatched to any gene: 2. CDR1 and CDR2 (germline): MGHDK, SYGVNS. This CDR3 is built from 13 residues. The CDR3 is CASKGQGSYEQYF. The CDR3 nucleotides are TGTGCCAGCAAGGGACAGGGATCCTACGAGCAGTACTTC.

This chain connects TRBV4-2 to TRBJ1-3; D possibly corresponds to TRBD1 (5 bases). The CDR3 loop spans 17 amino acids. Germline V gene data show CDR1 as LGHNA and CDR2 as YNFKEQ. Trimming cost V 0 bases and J 0 bases, with 12 bases left between them. The CDR3, as DNA: TGTGCCAGCAGCCAAGACGTGGGGCTAATCTCTGGAAACACCATATATTTT. It specifies CASSQDVGLISGNTIYF.

This clone was counted ten times or more. This chain uses TRBV19 with TRBJ1-2; a weak D match, TRBD1 (5 bases). V was cut by 9 bases and J by 4 bases, with 9 bases left in between. The germline V gene encodes CDR1 LNHDA and CDR2 SQIVND (reference sequence). This CDR3 spans 11 amino acids. The CDR3 bases are TGTGCCAGCTCTCAGGGCTATGGCTACACCTTC. Its translation is CASSQGYGYTF.

The V call is TRBV2, the J call TRBJ2-3, with 14 bases that match TRBD2. This CDR3 region has 18 residues. Looked up from germline, CDR1 is SNHLY and CDR2 is FYNNEI. J gave up 4 bases and V 3 bases, and 9 bases lay outside the gene matches. CDR3 coding DNA: TGTGCCAGCAGTGATGGGACTAGCGGGGGTGAACCAGCAGATACGCAGTATTTT. Its translation is CASSDGTSGGEPADTQYF.

The V and J genes are TRBV19 and TRBJ1-2, with a possible D match to TRBD1 (5 bases). The CDR3 runs 16 residues. The germline gives CDR1 LNHDA, CDR2 SQIVND (reference sequence). V lost 0 bases and J 3 bases, leaving 14 bases between the germline ends. Here the CDR3 DNA reads TGTGCCAGTAGTATAGATCTTTCCAGGGCGGACTATGGCTACACCTTC. Protein: CASSIDLSRADYGYTF.

The gene calls are TRBV4-3 and TRBJ2-7; TRBD2 matches at 8 bases. The CDR3 sequence is 15 residues long. The junction had 8 bases not matched to a gene; V was cut back by 0 bases and J by 7 bases. Per the germline V gene, CDR1 is LGHNA and CDR2 is YSLEER. The CDR3 nucleotides read TGCGCCAGCAGCCAAGATTTGGCGGGGGGTCAGGAGCAGTACTTC. Translated, it gives CASSQDLAGGQEQYF.

In this sample, this clone turned up many times. The chain combines TRBV10-3 with TRBJ2-7; a possible D gene is TRBD1 (5 bases). The V gene lost 3 bases and the J gene lost 3 bases, with 12 bases spanning the gap. Germline CDR1 ENHRY, CDR2 SYGVKD. The CDR3 length is 14 residues. The CDR3 nucleotides read TGTGCCATCAGTGATCCGGCAGGGATCTACGAGCAGTACTTC. As protein: CAISDPAGIYEQYF.

This clone is medium-sized by share. The chain combines TRBV6-5 with TRBJ2-7; 8 nucleotides match TRBD1. V was pared by 7 bases and J by 6 bases, with 8 bases of the junction left unmatched. The CDR3 is made up of 13 amino acids. The germline CDR1 and CDR2 sequences are MNHEY and SVGAGI. CDR3 sequence: CASTRTGTGEQYF. CDR3 DNA: TGTGCCAGCACCAGGACAGGGACCGGCGAGCAGTACTTC.

The rearrangement uses TRBV28 and TRBJ1-2, with D perhaps matching TRBD1 (6 bases). V gave up 6 bases and J gave up 4 bases, with 18 bases separating them. The CDR3 totals 15 residues. Germline CDR1 MDHEN, CDR2 SYDVKM. The CDR3, as DNA: TGTGCCAGCAGGCATCCTCAGGGGAGGGTCTATGGCTACACCTTC. Translated: CASRHPQGRVYGYTF.

This chain uses TRBV5-1 with TRBJ2-3; 9 positions match TRBD1. CDR1 and CDR2 (germline): SGHRS, YFSETQ. J lost 4 bases, V lost 2 bases, and 11 bases had no gene match. The CDR3 runs 17 residues. CDR3 loop: CASSFSGQGVDADTQYF. The CDR3 coding sequence is TGCGCCAGCAGCTTTTCGGGACAGGGAGTAGACGCAGATACGCAGTATTTT.

The gene calls are TRBV5-1 and TRBJ1-1; TRBD1 might be the D (6 bases). This CDR3 comprises 15 residues. Trimming removed 1 base at V and 1 base at J, with 11 bases between. Germline CDR1 SGHRS, CDR2 YFSETQ. CDR3 bases: TGCGCCAGCAGCTTGTGGGGGCAGGGGAACACTGAAGCTTTCTTT. As protein: CASSLWGQGNTEAFF. The full variable domain, rest sourced from reference TRBV5-1 and TRBJ1-1, is KAGVTQTPRYLIKTRGQQVTLSCSPISGHRSVSWYQQTPGQGLQFLFEYFSETQRNKGNFPGRFSGRQFSNSRSEMNVSTLELGDSALYLCASSLWGQGNTEAFFGQGTRLTVV.

This CDR3 reads CASSEIHEDTQYF. CDR3 nucleotides: TGTGCCAGCAGTGAAATACACGAAGATACGCAGTATTTT. The rearrangement joins TRBV25-1 to TRBJ2-3, with D uncertain. The CDR3 is made up of 13 amino acids. Looked up from germline, CDR1 is MGHDK and CDR2 is SYGVNS. The germline V and J ends were trimmed by 2 bases and 5 bases, with 8 bases remaining between them.

The genes are TRBV10-3 and TRBJ2-7; TRBD1 agrees at 7 bases. The CDR3 sequence is 14 residues long. Germline assignment: CDR1 ENHRY and CDR2 SYGVKD. Trimming removed 6 bases from V and 1 base from J; junction bases left unmatched: 6. CDR3: CAIRDRSSSYEQYF. The CDR3 DNA follows: TGTGCCATCAGGGACAGGTCCTCTTCCTACGAGCAGTACTTC.

This clone showed up many times. Distinct nucleotide sequences in the sample also encode this CDR3. The chain combines TRBV28 with TRBJ1-5; D is perhaps TRBD1 (6 bases). V lost 7 bases, J lost 9 bases, and 13 bases lay in between. Germline V CDR1 and CDR2: MDHEN, SYDVKM. CDR3 size: 12 residues. The CDR3 DNA reads TGTGCCAGCACCACACCCAGGGGGCCCCAGCATTTT. Its protein product is CASTTPRGPQHF.

In DNA form, the CDR3 reads TGTGCCAGCAGCCCAGCTCGTAGGGCTGATGGGGAAAAACTGTTTTTT. Its protein product is CASSPARRADGEKLFF. The chain employs TRBV5-5 and TRBJ1-4; D not resolved. Trimming removed 4 bases at V and 8 bases at J, with 21 bases between. This CDR3 region has 16 residues. Germline V gene sequence: CDR1 SGHKS, CDR2 YYEKEE (reference sequence).

The sample holds one count of this clone. The chain combines TRBV4-1 with TRBJ2-7; the D call may be TRBD1 or TRBD2 (5 bases each). This CDR3 comprises 16 residues. V lost 0 bases to trimming and J lost 3 bases, with 15 bases between them. Germline CDR1 MGHRA, CDR2 YSYEKL. Here the CDR3 DNA reads TGCGCCAGCAGCCAAGAGAGGGGTCCAGGAAGCTACGAGCAGTACTTC. This gives the protein CASSQERGPGSYEQYF.

This clone was found once. J is TRBJ2-5 and V is TRBV29-1; D ambiguous. CDR3 length: 12 amino acids. CDR1 SQVTM and CDR2 ANQGSEA come from the germline V gene. V gave up 3 bases and J gave up 1 base, with 6 bases separating them. CDR3 amino acids: CSVEKTQETQYF. The CDR3 region has the DNA TGCAGCGTTGAGAAGACCCAAGAGACCCAGTACTTC.

V usage is TRBV18 and J usage is TRBJ1-3, with 7 nucleotides matching TRBD1. There are 16 residues in the CDR3. Germline values: CDR1 KGHSH, CDR2 LQKENI. V shed 6 bases, J shed 3 bases, and the junction held 11 bases outside the gene matches. CDR3 amino acids: CASSSGQARNGNTIYF. CDR3 sequence (DNA): TGTGCCAGCTCGTCCGGACAGGCTCGAAATGGAAACACCATATATTTT.

This chain joins TRBV7-8 and TRBJ2-1, with D perhaps TRBD1 (5 bases). Trimming pared 2 bases from V and 4 bases from J, leaving 21 bases between. CDR3 size: 18 residues. The germline V gene has CDR1 SGHVS and CDR2 FQNEAQ. The CDR3 loop reads CASSLRMGQGMSYNEQFF. The CDR3 coding sequence is TGTGCCAGCAGCTTAAGAATGGGGCAGGGTATGTCATACAATGAGCAGTTCTTC. The variable domain in full, completed from reference TRBV7-8 and TRBJ2-1, reads GAGVSQSPRYKVAKRGQDVALRCDPISGHVSLFWYQQALGQGPEFLTYFQNEAQLDKSGLPSDRFFAERPEGSVSTLKIQRTQQEDSAVYLCASSLRMGQGMSYNEQFFGPGTRLTVL.

This clone has a handful of counts. The chain recombines TRBV29-1 with TRBJ2-3; 12 nucleotides align to TRBD2. Germline trimming cut 5 bases from V and 4 bases from J; bases unmatched to any gene: 4. The CDR3 consists of 14 residues. Germline V gene sequence: CDR1 SQVTM, CDR2 ANQGSEA. The CDR3 reads CSVRTSGMADTQYF. Written as DNA, the CDR3 is TGCAGCGTTCGGACTAGCGGGATGGCAGATACGCAGTATTTT.

CDR3 in amino acids: CASLGMGFGYTF. The CDR3 DNA reads as TGTGCCAGCTTGGGGATGGGTTTTGGCTACACCTTC. The chain combines TRBV25-1 with TRBJ1-2; D is unclear. CDR3 length equals 12 residues. Trimming removed 8 bases at V and 7 bases at J, with 14 bases between. Per germline, CDR1 MGHDK and CDR2 SYGVNS.

The rearrangement uses TRBV6-6 and TRBJ2-6; D assignment may be TRBD1 or TRBD2 (7 bases each). V was clipped by 7 bases and J by 2 bases, with 9 bases between them. CDR3 length equals 14 residues. Germline V gene sequence: CDR1 MNHNY, CDR2 SVGAGI (reference sequence). The CDR3 loop is CASTGGAGANVLTF. CDR3 nucleotides: TGTGCCAGCACAGGGGGGGCTGGGGCCAACGTCCTGACTTTC.

This clone appeared a single time. The chain recombines TRBV6-6 with TRBJ2-3, with 15 bases aligning to TRBD2. V lost 7 bases to trimming and J lost 7 bases; unmatched junction nucleotides: 9. The CDR3 contains 16 residues. Germline CDR1 reads MNHNY; CDR2 reads SVGAGI (reference sequence). In DNA, the CDR3 is TGTGCCAGCACCTCCGGGACTAGCGGGAGGCCTAATACGCAGTATTTT. It specifies CASTSGTSGRPNTQYF.